Below, one T cell receptor (beta chain) is given with its context. Its antigen is as yet unknown. The data originate from a study of cytomegalovirus exposure and HLA in healthy donors. Broader study findings: It was in a later analysis that TCR association rates were seen to vary by HLA locus, highest for DRB1 and lowest for HLA-C.

Germline assignment: CDR1 MNHEY and CDR2 SVGAGI. The CDR3 has 15 residues. The V end was cut by 6 bases, the J end by 3 bases, with 18 bases between. The PCR contained 60 Vbeta and 13 Jbeta primers. Original processing methods: Tens of millions of unique TCR beta chains, roughly 11 million of them shared, were counted by a later analysis. The assay was immunoSEQ multiplex PCR, and TCRdb's table has in-frame clones only and misses some. That table gives V, J and clone size, and the DNA gave D and trimming. In the table there are approximately 100,000 clones, under 85% of which are singletons. The sequenced material came from PBMCs. This TCR derives from a woman aged 35 to 49 in good health and CMV-seropositive. The genes are TRBV6-5 and TRBJ2-7; TRBD2 is a possible D gene (6 bases). CDR3 protein: CASRGWEEPSYEQYF. In nucleotides, the CDR3 is TGTGCCAGCAGAGGGTGGGAGGAGCCGAGCTACGAGCAGTACTTC.